Detailed here is one T cell receptor beta chain. The antigen is unknown. The sample originates from a study of shared clonotypes between healthy human individuals. Unmatched junction bases numbered 13, after V lost 7 bases and J lost 5 bases. CDR3 length equals 16 residues. The germline gives CDR1 LNHNV, CDR2 YYDKDF (reference sequence). DNA at about 200 ng, around 30,000 T cell genomes, went into sorted-subset replicate PCRs. TCRdb's copy holds only in-frame clones and misses some; the assay was immunoSEQ multiplex PCR. The sample includes approximately 1.5 million clones, around 98.5% of them seen just once. Points from the study as a whole: Memory subsets generally showed lower estimated richness than naive subsets.

CD4+ cells underwent separation, giving CD45RA+ naive and CD45RA-negative memory subsets. The chain has TRBV15 and TRBJ1-4; 7 nucleotides line up with TRBD1. Sequencing used naive CD4+ T cells sorted from blood. Subset in this sample: CD45RA+ positively selected. This receptor was identified in a man aged 25 to 45 in good health. CDR3 DNA: TGTGCCACCATGGAATTCAGGCGGGACAGCAATGAAAAACTGTTTTTT. Translation gives CATMEFRRDSNEKLFF.